The entry that follows covers one T cell receptor beta chain sequence. The sample belongs to a study of blood T cell repertoires in COVID-19. At the level of the study: Spain, Italy and the United States supplied samples that represented acute and convalescent COVID-19.

V was cut by 10 bases and J by 0 bases, with 18 bases left in between. This CDR3 has 15 residues. Per germline, CDR1 SNHLY and CDR2 FYNNEI. Authors' analysis steps: The authors estimated nucleated cell counts from reference gene primer amplification. Sequenced by immunoSEQ multiplex PCR; TCRdb stores in-frame clones only, minus some. V and J calls and clone size are copied from that table; D and trimming were computed from the DNA. Of approximately 45,000 clones in the sample, around 82% were seen once. V gene TRBV2 combines with J gene TRBJ1-2, with D possibly TRBD1 on 6 matching bases. The sample taken for sequencing was peripheral blood. The clonotype was recovered from a woman older than 75 with acute or convalescent COVID-19. CDR3: CATKRTEPPNYGYTF. Here the CDR3 DNA reads TGTGCCACCAAGAGGACAGAGCCGCCTAACTATGGCTACACCTTC.